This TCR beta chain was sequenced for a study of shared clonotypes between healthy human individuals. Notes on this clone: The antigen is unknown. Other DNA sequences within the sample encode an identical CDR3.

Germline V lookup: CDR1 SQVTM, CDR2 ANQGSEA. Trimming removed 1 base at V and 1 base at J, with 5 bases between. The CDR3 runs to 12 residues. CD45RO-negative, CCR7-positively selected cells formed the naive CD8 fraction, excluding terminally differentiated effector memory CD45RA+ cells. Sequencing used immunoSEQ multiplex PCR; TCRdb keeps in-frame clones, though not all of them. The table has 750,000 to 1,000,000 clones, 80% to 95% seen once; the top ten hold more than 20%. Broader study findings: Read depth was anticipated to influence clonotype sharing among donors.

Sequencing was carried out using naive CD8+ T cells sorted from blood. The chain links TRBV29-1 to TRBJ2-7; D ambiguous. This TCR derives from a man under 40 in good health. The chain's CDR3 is CSVEGLSYEQYF. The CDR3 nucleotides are TGCAGCGTTGAAGGGCTGTCCTACGAGCAGTACTTC.